The 9 T cell receptor beta chains below all came from one sample that was sequenced in a study of blood T cell repertoires in COVID-19. Here immunoSEQ multiplex PCR was the method, and the copy in TCRdb shows in-frame clones only, minus some. The sample records 61,000 or so clones, approximately 79% being singletons. Specimen: peripheral blood. Receptor source: a woman between 65 and 79 years old with acute or convalescent COVID-19.

The V gene is TRBV24-1, the J gene TRBJ2-7; 9 bases map to TRBD1. Unmatched junction bases numbered 13, after V lost 6 bases and J lost 5 bases. The CDR3 covers 16 residues. Germline V CDR1 and CDR2: KGHDR, SFDVKD. CDR3 sequence (DNA): TGTGCCACCAGTCCTCTAAGGGACAGGGTATATAACGAGCAGTACTTC. Encoded protein: CATSPLRDRVYNEQYF.

This clone was seen more than once but under ten times. The sample holds other DNA sequences that translate to the same CDR3. The CDR3 loop reads CASSPPGQGYGYTF. The CDR3 nucleotides read TGTGCCAGCTCACCCCCGGGACAGGGTTATGGCTACACCTTC. The genes are TRBV18 and TRBJ1-2, with 9 nucleotides matching TRBD1. The CDR3 contains 14 residues. The V gene end was trimmed by 3 bases and the J gene end by 5 bases; junction bases not matched to a gene: 4. From germline, CDR1 is KGHSH and CDR2 LQKENI.

A single count supports this clone. The gene calls are TRBV21-1 and TRBJ2-4; TRBD2, as called in the table, went unchecked against the DNA. TRBV21-1 is described as a pseudogene. The CDR3 is 16 residues long. CDR3 region: CASSPPEVGTKNIQYF. The CDR3 coding sequence is TGTGCCAGCAGCCCTCCGGAGGTAGGAACTAAAAACATTCAGTACTTC.

The chain carries TRBV15 and TRBJ1-5, with D unclear. This CDR3 spans 12 amino acids. Germline V gene sequence: CDR1 LNHNV, CDR2 YYDKDF (reference sequence). V lost 3 bases to trimming and J lost 8 bases, with 8 bases between them. The CDR3 protein is CATSRELEPQHF. The CDR3 DNA reads TGTGCCACCAGCAGGGAACTAGAGCCCCAGCATTTT.

This clone occurred once. This chain links TRBV7-8 with TRBJ2-5; 15 bases align to TRBD2. CDR3 length equals 18 residues. The germline CDR1 and CDR2 sequences are SGHVS and FQNEAQ. V shed 7 bases, J shed 4 bases, and the junction held 13 bases outside the gene matches. CDR3 DNA: TGTGCCAGCACCCCCGAGGGACTAGCGGGGGGCCGGAGAGAGACCCAGTACTTC. Translated, it gives CASTPEGLAGGRRETQYF.

This clone was observed once. The genes are TRBV30 and TRBJ2-7; D is possibly TRBD1 (7 bases). The V gene lost 3 bases and the J gene lost 0 bases, with 18 bases spanning the gap. CDR3 length equals 16 residues. Germline loops: CDR1 GTSNPN, CDR2 SVGIG (reference sequence). The DNA of the CDR3 is TGTGCCTGGAGCTGGGAGGACAGGCGAAACTCCTACGAGCAGTACTTC. Residues: CAWSWEDRRNSYEQYF.

This chain links TRBV24-1 with TRBJ1-2; TRBD1 agrees at 8 bases. V dropped 4 bases and J dropped 8; count of bases not matched to a gene: 5. CDR1 is KGHDR and CDR2 is SFDVKD in the germline V gene. This CDR3 contains 13 residues. CDR3 loop: CATSERQGKGYTF. Here the CDR3 DNA reads TGTGCCACCAGTGAAAGACAGGGGAAAGGCTACACCTTC.

The V and J genes are TRBV7-6 and TRBJ2-5; TRBD2 matches 11 bases. Per the germline V gene, CDR1 is SGHVS and CDR2 is FNYEAQ. The CDR3 has 15 amino acids. Trimming removed 5 bases from V and 1 base from J; junction bases left unmatched: 3. CDR3 DNA: TGTGCCAGCAGCCCCGGGACTAGCGGCCAAGAGACCCAGTACTTC. It translates to CASSPGTSGQETQYF.

This clone appeared once. The chain couples TRBV7-9 to TRBJ1-2, with D hard to call. From germline, CDR1 is SEHNR and CDR2 FQNEAQ (reference sequence). This CDR3 is 13 amino acids long. V was clipped by 1 base and J by 6 bases, with 9 bases between them. Written as DNA, the CDR3 is TGTGCCAGCAGCTTAGAGTCGAGCCATGGCTACACCTTC. Residues: CASSLESSHGYTF.